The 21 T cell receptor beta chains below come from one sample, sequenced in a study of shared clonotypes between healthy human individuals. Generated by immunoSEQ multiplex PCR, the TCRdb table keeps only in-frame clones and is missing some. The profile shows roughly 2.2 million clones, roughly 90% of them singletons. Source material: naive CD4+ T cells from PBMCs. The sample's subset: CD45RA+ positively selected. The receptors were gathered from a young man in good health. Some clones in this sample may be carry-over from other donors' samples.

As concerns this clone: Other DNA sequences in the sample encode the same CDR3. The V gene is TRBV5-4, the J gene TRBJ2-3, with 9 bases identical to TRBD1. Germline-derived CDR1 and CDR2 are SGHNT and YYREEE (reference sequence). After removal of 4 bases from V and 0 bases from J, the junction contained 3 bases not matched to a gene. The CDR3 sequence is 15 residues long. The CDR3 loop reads CASSLGQGSTDTQYF. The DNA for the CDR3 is TGTGCCAGCAGCCTTGGACAGGGGAGCACAGATACGCAGTATTTT.

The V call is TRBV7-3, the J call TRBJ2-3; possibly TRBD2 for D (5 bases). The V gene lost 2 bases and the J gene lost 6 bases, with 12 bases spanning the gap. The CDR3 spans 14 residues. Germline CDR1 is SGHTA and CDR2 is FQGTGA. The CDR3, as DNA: TGTGCCAGCAGCTTAGGCGGAGGTAGGGATACGCAGTATTTT. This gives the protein CASSLGGGRDTQYF. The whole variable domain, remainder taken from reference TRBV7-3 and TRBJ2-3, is GAGVSQTPSNKVTEKGKYVELRCDPISGHTALYWYRQSLGQGPEFLIYFQGTGAADDSGLPNDRFFAVRPEGSVSTLKIQRTERGDSAVYLCASSLGGGRDTQYFGPGTRLTVL.

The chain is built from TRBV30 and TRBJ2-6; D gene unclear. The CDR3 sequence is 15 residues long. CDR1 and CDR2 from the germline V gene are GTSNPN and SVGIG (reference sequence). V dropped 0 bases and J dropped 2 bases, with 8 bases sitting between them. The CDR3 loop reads CAWSVRHTGANVLTF. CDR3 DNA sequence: TGTGCCTGGAGTGTGAGGCATACTGGGGCCAACGTCCTGACTTTC.

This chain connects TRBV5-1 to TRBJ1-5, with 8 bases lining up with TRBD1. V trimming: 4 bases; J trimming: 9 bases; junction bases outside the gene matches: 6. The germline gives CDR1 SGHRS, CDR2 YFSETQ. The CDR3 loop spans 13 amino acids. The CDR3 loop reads CASSRTGKAPQHF. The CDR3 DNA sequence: TGCGCCAGCAGCCGGACAGGGAAAGCGCCCCAGCATTTT.

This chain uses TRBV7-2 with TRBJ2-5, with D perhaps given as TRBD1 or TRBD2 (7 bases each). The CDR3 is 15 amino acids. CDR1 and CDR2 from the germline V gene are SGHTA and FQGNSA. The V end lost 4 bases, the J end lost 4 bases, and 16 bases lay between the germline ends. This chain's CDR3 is CASSYSQGRGETQYF. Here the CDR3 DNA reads TGTGCCAGCAGCTATTCACAGGGGAGGGGAGAGACCCAGTACTTC.

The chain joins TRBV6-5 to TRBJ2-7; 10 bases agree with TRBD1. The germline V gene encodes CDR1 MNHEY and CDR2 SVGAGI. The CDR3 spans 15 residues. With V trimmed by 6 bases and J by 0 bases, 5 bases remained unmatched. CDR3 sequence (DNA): TGTGCCAGCAGGTACCGGGACAGGGGCTCCTACGAGCAGTACTTC. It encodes CASRYRDRGSYEQYF.

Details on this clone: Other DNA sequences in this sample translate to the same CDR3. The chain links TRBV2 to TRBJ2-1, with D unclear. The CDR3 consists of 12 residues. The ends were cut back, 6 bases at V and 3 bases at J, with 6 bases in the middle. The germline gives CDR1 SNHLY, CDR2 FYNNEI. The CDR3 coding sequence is TGTGCCAGCAGAGGAGACTACAATGAGCAGTTCTTC. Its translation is CASRGDYNEQFF. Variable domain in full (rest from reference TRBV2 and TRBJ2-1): EPEVTQTPSHQVTQMGQEVILRCVPISNHLYFYWYRQILGQKVEFLVSFYNNEISEKSEIFDDQFSVERPDGSNFTLKIRSTKLEDSAMYFCASRGDYNEQFFGPGTRLTVL.

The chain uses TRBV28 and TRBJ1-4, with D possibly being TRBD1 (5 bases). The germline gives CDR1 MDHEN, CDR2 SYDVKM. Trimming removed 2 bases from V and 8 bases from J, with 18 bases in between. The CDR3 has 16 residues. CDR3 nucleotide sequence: TGTGCCAGCAGTTTAGGCCCCGGGCTTGGGGGGGAAAAACTGTTTTTT. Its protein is CASSLGPGLGGEKLFF.

CDR3 bases: TGTGCCAGCAGCCCCCGGGGGGAGAACGAGCAGTACTTC. It is translated as CASSPRGENEQYF. The J gene is TRBJ2-7, the V gene TRBV7-3; 7 bases are shared with TRBD2. CDR3 length: 13 amino acids. Germline V CDR1 and CDR2: SGHTA, FQGTGA. The junction had 6 bases not matched to a gene; V was cut back by 5 bases and J by 5 bases.

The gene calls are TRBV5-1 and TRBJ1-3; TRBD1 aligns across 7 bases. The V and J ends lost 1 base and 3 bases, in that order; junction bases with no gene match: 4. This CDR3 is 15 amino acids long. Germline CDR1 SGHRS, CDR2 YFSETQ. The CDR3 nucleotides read TGCGCCAGCAGCTTGACCAGGGGGAGTGGAAACACCATATATTTT. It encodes CASSLTRGSGNTIYF.

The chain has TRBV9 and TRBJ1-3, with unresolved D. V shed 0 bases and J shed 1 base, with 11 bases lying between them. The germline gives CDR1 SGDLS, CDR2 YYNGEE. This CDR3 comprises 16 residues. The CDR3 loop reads CASSVAPVRSGNTIYF. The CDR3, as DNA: TGTGCCAGCAGCGTAGCACCAGTCCGTTCTGGAAACACCATATATTTT.

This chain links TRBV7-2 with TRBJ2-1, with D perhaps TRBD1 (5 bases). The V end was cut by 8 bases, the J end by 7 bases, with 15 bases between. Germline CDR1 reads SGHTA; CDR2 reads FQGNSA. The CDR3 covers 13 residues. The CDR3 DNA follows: TGTGCCAGCTCGACAGAAAGTGTAAATGAGCAGTTCTTC. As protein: CASSTESVNEQFF.

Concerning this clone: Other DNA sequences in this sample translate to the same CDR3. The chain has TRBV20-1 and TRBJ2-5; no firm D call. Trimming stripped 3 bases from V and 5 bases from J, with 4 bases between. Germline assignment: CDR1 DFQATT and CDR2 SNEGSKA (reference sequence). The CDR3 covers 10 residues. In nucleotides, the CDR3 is TGCAGTGCTAGTTTGGAGACCCAGTACTTC. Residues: CSASLETQYF.

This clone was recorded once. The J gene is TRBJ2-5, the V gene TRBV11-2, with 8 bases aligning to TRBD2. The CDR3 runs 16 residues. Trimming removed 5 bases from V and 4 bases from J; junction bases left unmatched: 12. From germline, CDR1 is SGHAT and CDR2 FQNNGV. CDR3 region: CASSPYPGGPGETQYF. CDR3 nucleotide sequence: TGTGCCAGCAGCCCTTATCCGGGAGGGCCCGGAGAGACCCAGTACTTC.

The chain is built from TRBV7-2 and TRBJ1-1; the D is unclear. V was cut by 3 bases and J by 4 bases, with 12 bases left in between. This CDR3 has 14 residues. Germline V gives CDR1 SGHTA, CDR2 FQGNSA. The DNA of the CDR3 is TGTGCCAGCAGCTTGCGCGGAAGACCCACTGAAGCTTTCTTT. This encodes CASSLRGRPTEAFF.

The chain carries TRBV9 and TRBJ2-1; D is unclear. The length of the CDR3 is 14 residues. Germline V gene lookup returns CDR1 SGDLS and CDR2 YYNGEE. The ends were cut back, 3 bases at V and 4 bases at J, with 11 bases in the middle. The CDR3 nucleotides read TGTGCCAGCAGCGAGGTAGGGAAGTACAATGAGCAGTTCTTC. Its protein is CASSEVGKYNEQFF.

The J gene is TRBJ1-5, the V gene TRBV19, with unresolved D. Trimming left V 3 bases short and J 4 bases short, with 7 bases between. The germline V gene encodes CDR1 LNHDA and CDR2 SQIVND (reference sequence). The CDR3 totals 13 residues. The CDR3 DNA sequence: TGTGCCAGTAGTATGGCGGGGAATCAGCCCCAGCATTTT. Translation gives CASSMAGNQPQHF. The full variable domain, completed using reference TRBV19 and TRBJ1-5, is DGGITQSPKYLFRKEGQNVTLSCEQNLNHDAMYWYRQDPGQGLRLIYYSQIVNDFQKGDIAEGYSVSREKKESFPLTVTSAQKNPTAFYLCASSMAGNQPQHFGDGTRLSIL.

CDR3 protein: CASSPTSGRFRNTQYF. Written as DNA, the CDR3 is TGTGCCAGCAGCCCGACTAGCGGGAGGTTTAGGAATACGCAGTATTTT. V gene TRBV11-2 combines with J gene TRBJ2-3; 13 bases line up with TRBD2. The CDR3 is 16 amino acids. Germline CDR1 reads SGHAT; CDR2 reads FQNNGV. V lost 5 bases to trimming and J lost 7 bases; unmatched junction nucleotides: 9. The whole variable domain, remainder taken from reference TRBV11-2 and TRBJ2-3, is EAGVAQSPRYKIIEKRQSVAFWCNPISGHATLYWYQQILGQGPKLLIQFQNNGVVDDSQLPKDRFSAERLKGVDSTLKIQPAKLEDSAVYLCASSPTSGRFRNTQYFGPGTRLTVL.

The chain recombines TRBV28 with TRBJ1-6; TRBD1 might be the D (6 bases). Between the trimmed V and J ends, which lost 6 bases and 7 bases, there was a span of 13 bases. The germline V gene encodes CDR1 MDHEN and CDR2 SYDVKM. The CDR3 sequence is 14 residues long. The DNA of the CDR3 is TGTGCCAGCAGAACCGGGACAACGAATTCACCCCTCCACTTT. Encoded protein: CASRTGTTNSPLHF.

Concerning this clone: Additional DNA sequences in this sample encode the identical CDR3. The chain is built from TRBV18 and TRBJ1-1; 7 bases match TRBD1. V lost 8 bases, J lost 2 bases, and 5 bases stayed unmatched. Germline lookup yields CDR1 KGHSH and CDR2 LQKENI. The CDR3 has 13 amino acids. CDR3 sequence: CASSGQVNTEAFF. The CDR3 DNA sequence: TGTGCCAGCAGCGGACAGGTAAACACTGAAGCTTTCTTT.

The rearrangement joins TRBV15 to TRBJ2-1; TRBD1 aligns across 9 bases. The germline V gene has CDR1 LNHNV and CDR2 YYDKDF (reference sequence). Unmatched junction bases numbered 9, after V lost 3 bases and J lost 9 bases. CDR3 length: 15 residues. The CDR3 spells CATSRGADRGGEQFF. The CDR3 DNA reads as TGTGCCACCAGCAGGGGGGCGGACAGGGGCGGTGAGCAGTTCTTC. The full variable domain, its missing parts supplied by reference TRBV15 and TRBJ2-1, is DAMVIQNPRYQVTQFGKPVTLSCSQTLNHNVMYWYQQKSSQAPKLLFHYYDKDFNNEADTPDNFQSRRPNTSFCFLDIRSPGLGDTAMYLCATSRGADRGGEQFFGPGTRLTVL.